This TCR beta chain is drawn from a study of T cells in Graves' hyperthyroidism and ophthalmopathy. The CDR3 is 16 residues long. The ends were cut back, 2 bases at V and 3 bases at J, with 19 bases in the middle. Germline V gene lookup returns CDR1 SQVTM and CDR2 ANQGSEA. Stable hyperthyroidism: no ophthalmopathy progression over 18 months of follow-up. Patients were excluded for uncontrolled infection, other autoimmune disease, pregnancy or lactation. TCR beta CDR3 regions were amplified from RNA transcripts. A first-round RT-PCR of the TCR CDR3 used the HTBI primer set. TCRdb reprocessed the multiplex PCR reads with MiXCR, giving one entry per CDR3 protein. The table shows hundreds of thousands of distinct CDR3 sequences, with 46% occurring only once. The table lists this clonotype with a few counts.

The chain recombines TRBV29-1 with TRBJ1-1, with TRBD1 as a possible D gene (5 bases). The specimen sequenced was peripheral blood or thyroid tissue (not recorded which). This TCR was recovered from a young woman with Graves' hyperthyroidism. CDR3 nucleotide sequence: TGCAGCGTTGAACGAGGGGTAGGGGTCGATTACACTGAAGCTTTCTTT. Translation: CSVERGVGVDYTEAFF.